This T cell receptor (beta chain) was captured by sequencing in a study of CD8+CD57+ T cells in acquired aplastic anemia. Study-level information: When averaged, DNA from sorted CD4+ and CD8+ cells came to 3.2 ug. Whole-study findings and limits: Roughly 30 was the count of CD8+ CDR3 sequences that patients shared with controls.

Genomic DNA constituted the template upon which TCR beta VDJ and CDR3 profiling was performed. Using its own MiXCR run on the reads, TCRdb lists one record per CDR3 protein. Of about 98,000 distinct CDR3 sequences listed, around two thirds are singletons. Previously, flow cytometry had revealed CD8+CD57+ cell expansion in the patients chosen for sequencing. Each patient had severe acquired aplastic anemia. Patients had not yet gotten any therapy when their blood was taken for sampling. Germline CDR1 reads LNHNV; CDR2 reads YYDKDF (reference sequence). V gave up 1 base and J gave up 2 bases, with 8 bases separating them. The CDR3 is 15 amino acids. Note on this clonotype: Its specificity is not known.

This chain connects TRBV15 to TRBJ1-4; D is possibly TRBD1 (5 bases). Sequencing input: sorted CD4+, CD8+, or CD8+CD57+ T cells (not recorded which) from PBMCs. This sequence originates from a human donor with aplastic anemia. Here the CDR3 reads CATSRARATNEKLFF. CDR3 nucleotides: TGTGCCACCAGCAGAGCCAGGGCTACTAATGAAAAACTGTTTTTT.